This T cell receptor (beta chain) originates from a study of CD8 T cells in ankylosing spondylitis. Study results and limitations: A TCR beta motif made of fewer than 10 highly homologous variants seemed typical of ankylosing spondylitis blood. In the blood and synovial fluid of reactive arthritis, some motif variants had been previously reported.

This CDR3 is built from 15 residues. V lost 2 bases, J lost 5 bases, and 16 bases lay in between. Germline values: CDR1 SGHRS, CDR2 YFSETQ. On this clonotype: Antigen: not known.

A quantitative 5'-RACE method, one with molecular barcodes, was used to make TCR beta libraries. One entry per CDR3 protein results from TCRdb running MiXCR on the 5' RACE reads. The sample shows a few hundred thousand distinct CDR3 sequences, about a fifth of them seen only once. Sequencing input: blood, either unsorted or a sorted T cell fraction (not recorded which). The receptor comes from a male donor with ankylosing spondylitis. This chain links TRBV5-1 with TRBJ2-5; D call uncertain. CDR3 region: CASSFTPGRGETQYF. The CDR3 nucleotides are TGCGCCAGCAGCTTTACTCCGGGCCGCGGCGAGACCCAGTACTTC.